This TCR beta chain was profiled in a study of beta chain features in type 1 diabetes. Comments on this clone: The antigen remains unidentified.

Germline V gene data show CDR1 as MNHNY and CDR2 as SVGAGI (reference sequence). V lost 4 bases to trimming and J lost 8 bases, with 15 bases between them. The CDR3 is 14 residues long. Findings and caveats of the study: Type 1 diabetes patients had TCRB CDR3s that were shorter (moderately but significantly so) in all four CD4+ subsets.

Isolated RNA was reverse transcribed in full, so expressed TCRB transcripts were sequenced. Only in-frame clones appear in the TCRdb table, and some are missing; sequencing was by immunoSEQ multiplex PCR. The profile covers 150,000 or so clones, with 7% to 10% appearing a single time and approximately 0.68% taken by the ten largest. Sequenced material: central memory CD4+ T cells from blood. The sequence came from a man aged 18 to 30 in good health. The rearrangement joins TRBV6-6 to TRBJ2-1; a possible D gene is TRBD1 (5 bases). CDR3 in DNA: TGTGCCAGCAGTTGGACGGAAGAAGGGGATGAGCAGTTCTTC. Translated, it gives CASSWTEEGDEQFF.